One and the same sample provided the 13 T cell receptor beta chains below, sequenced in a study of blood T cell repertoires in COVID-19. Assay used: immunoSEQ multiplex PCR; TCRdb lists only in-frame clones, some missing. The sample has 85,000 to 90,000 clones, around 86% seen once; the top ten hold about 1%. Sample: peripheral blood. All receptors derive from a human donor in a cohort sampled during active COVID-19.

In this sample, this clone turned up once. CDR3 amino acids: CAWSVSGTEAFF. CDR3 DNA: TGTGCCTGGAGTGTATCCGGCACTGAAGCTTTCTTT. The V and J genes are TRBV30 and TRBJ1-1; D is unresolved. Germline V gene sequence: CDR1 GTSNPN, CDR2 SVGIG (reference sequence). V was shortened by 0 bases and J by 4 bases, with 6 bases between the two germline ends. The CDR3 runs 12 residues.

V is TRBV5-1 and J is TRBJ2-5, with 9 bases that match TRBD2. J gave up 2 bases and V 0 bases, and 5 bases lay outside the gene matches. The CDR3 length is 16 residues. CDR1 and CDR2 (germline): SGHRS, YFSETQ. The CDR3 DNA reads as TGCGCCAGCAGCTTGGCCGGCGGGAGGGCTCAAGAGACCCAGTACTTC. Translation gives CASSLAGGRAQETQYF.

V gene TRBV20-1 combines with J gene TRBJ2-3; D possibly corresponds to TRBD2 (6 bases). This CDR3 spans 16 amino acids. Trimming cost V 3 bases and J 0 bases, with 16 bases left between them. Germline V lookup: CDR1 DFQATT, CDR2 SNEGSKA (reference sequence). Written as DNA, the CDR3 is TGCAGTGCTAGTAGTCTAGCGATCACTAGCACAGATACGCAGTATTTT. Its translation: CSASSLAITSTDTQYF.

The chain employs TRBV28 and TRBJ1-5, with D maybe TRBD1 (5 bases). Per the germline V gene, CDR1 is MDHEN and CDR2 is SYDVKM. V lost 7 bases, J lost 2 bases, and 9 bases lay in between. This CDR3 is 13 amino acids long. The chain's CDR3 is CASTRVGNQPQHF. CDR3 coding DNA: TGTGCCAGCACCAGGGTGGGCAATCAGCCCCAGCATTTT.

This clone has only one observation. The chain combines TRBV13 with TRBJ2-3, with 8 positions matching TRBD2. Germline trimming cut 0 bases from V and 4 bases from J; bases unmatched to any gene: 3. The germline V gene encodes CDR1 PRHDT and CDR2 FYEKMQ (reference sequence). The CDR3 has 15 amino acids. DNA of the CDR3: TGTGCCAGCAGCTTAGGCGCGGGAGGTGCAGATACGCAGTATTTT. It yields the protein CASSLGAGGADTQYF. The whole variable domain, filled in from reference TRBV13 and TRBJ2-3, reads AAGVIQSPRHLIKEKRETATLKCYPIPRHDTVYWYQQGPGQDPQFLISFYEKMQSDKGSIPDRFSAQQFSDYHSELNMSSLELGDSALYFCASSLGAGGADTQYFGPGTRLTVL.

The CDR3 DNA reads as TGCAGCGTTGGGGGGGGTGGTACCAATGAGCAGTTCTTC. Translated, it gives CSVGGGGTNEQFF. The chain links TRBV29-1 to TRBJ2-1, with 7 bases matching TRBD2. In germline, CDR1 is SQVTM, CDR2 ANQGSEA. The CDR3 has 13 amino acids. V lost 4 bases, J lost 6 bases, and 6 bases stayed unmatched.

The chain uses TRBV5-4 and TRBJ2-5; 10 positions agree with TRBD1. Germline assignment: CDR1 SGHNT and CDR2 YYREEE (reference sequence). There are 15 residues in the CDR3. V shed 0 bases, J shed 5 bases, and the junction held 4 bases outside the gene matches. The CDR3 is CASSLVGTGDETQYF. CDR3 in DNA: TGTGCCAGCAGCTTGGTAGGGACAGGGGATGAGACCCAGTACTTC.

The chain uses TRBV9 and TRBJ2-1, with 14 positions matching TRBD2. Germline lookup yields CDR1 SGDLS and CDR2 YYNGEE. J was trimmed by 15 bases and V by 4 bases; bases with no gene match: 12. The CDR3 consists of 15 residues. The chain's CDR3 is CASSTTTSGRAKVFF. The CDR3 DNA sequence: TGTGCCAGCAGCACAACGACTAGCGGGAGGGCTAAGGTGTTCTTC.

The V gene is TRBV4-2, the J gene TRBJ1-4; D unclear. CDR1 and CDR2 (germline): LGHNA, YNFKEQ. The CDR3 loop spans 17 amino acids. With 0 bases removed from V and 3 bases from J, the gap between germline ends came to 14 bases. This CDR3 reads CASSQDVAGSANEKLFF. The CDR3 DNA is TGTGCCAGCAGCCAAGATGTGGCGGGTTCGGCTAATGAAAAACTGTTTTTT.

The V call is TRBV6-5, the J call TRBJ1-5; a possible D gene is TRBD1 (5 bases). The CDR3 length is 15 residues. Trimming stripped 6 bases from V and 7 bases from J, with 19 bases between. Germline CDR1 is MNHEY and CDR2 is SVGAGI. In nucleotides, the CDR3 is TGTGCCAGCAGCGTTTCGCAGGGAATAGGCCAGCCCCAGCATTTT. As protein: CASSVSQGIGQPQHF.

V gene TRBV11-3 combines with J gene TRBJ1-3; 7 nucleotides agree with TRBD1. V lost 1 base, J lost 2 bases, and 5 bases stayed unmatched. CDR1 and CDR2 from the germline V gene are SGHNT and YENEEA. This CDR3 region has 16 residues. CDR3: CASSLGPTGAGNTIYF. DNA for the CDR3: TGTGCCAGCAGCTTAGGCCCCACAGGGGCTGGAAACACCATATATTTT.

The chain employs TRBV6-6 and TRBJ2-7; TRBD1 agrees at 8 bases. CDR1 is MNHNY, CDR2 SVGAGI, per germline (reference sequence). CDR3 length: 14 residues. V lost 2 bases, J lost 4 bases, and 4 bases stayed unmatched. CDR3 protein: CASSYEDRVYEQYF. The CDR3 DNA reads TGTGCCAGCAGTTACGAGGACAGGGTTTACGAGCAGTACTTC.

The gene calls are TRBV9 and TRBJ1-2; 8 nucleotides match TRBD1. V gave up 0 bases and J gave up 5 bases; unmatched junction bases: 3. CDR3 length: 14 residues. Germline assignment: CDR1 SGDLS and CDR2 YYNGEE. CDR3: CASSVETGGYGYTF. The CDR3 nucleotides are TGTGCCAGCAGCGTAGAAACAGGGGGATATGGCTACACCTTC.